Sequencing of this T cell receptor (beta chain) was carried out in a study of control samples from healthy donors and cancer patients. Assay: immunoSEQ multiplex PCR; the TCRdb copy retains only in-frame clones and omits some. The sample lists about 130,000 clones, 75% to 95% seen once, with over 2% in the top ten. Per the germline V gene, CDR1 is SGHAT and CDR2 is FQNNGV. The CDR3 consists of 15 residues. V lost 4 bases, J lost 8 bases, and 12 bases stayed unmatched. The material sequenced was blood. The rearrangement uses TRBV11-2 and TRBJ2-5; 8 nucleotides align to TRBD2. The TCR sequence derives from a man between 18 and 35 years old in good health. The CDR3 loop is CASSYGLAVTGTQYF. The CDR3 nucleotides read TGTGCCAGCAGCTACGGACTAGCTGTTACGGGAACCCAGTACTTC.